These 13 T cell receptor beta chains came from one sample sequenced in a study of cytomegalovirus exposure and HLA in healthy donors. PCR primers comprised 60 Vbeta and 13 Jbeta primers. TCRdb keeps only in-frame clones here, not all; method: immunoSEQ multiplex PCR. The sample has roughly 180,000 clones, roughly 80% seen once; the top ten hold less than 2.5%. The specimen sequenced was PBMCs. The receptor source for this set is a male donor in good health and CMV-seronegative.

There are a few counts of this clone. The chain joins TRBV6-5 to TRBJ1-1, with TRBD1 as a possible D gene (6 bases). V gave up 4 bases and J gave up 1 base, with 7 bases separating them. In germline, CDR1 is MNHEY, CDR2 SVGAGI. The CDR3 extends over 13 amino acids. In DNA form, the CDR3 reads TGTGCCAGCAGTTCGACAGGGAACACTGAAGCTTTCTTT. It is translated as CASSSTGNTEAFF.

The rearrangement links TRBV28 to TRBJ2-7; 11 bases are a match to TRBD2. Germline trimming cut 6 bases from V and 2 bases from J; bases unmatched to any gene: 6. Germline assignment: CDR1 MDHEN and CDR2 SYDVKM. This CDR3 contains 15 residues. The CDR3 bases are TGTGCCAGCAGCCCCGGGACTAGCGGTCCCTACGAGCAGTACTTC. This encodes CASSPGTSGPYEQYF.

The J gene is TRBJ1-4, the V gene TRBV28; D ambiguous. The CDR3 spans 14 residues. V shed 5 bases and J shed 7 bases, with 14 bases lying between them. Looked up from germline, CDR1 is MDHEN and CDR2 is SYDVKM. In nucleotides, the CDR3 is TGTGCCAGCAGTGAACAGAAGTTTAGTGAAAAACTGTTTTTT. Encoded protein: CASSEQKFSEKLFF.

V usage is TRBV10-1 and J usage is TRBJ2-7; 10 bases are shared with TRBD2. Germline CDR1 and CDR2: WNHNN and SYGVQD (reference sequence). CDR3 length equals 17 residues. The V segment lost 0 bases and the J segment 3 bases; nucleotides outside the gene matches: 8. The CDR3 sequence: CASSESELAGENYEQYF. CDR3 nucleotide sequence: TGCGCCAGCAGTGAGTCTGAGCTAGCGGGAGAAAACTACGAGCAGTACTTC.

The rearrangement links TRBV7-2 to TRBJ2-2; 10 nucleotides align to TRBD2. This CDR3 is built from 16 residues. CDR1 and CDR2 (germline): SGHTA, FQGNSA. The V and J ends lost 5 bases and 2 bases, in that order; junction bases with no gene match: 5. The CDR3: CASSPIAGGNTGELFF. DNA for the CDR3: TGTGCCAGCAGCCCTATAGCGGGGGGAAACACCGGGGAGCTGTTTTTT.

The V and J genes are TRBV7-3 and TRBJ1-2; 9 bases fit TRBD1. CDR1 is SGHTA and CDR2 is FQGTGA in the germline V gene. J gave up 5 bases and V 5 bases, and 12 bases lay outside the gene matches. The CDR3 loop spans 16 amino acids. The CDR3 spells CASSPDRGRVSYGYTF. The CDR3 DNA reads TGTGCCAGCAGCCCGGACAGGGGAAGGGTTAGTTATGGCTACACCTTC.

The chain links TRBV6-5 to TRBJ2-7; the match to TRBD2 covers 13 bases. The CDR3 loop spans 14 amino acids. From germline, CDR1 is MNHEY and CDR2 SVGAGI. Germline trimming cut 6 bases from V and 7 bases from J; bases unmatched to any gene: 6. CDR3 residues: CASRILAGGEEQYF. For the CDR3, the DNA is TGTGCCAGCAGGATACTAGCGGGAGGGGAAGAGCAGTACTTC.

The J gene is TRBJ2-2, the V gene TRBV7-2, with TRBD1 identical over 12 bases. Germline V CDR1 and CDR2: SGHTA, FQGNSA. This CDR3 region has 16 residues. V gave up 2 bases and J gave up 5 bases; unmatched junction bases: 3. The CDR3 sequence: CASSLMGQGATGELFF. The CDR3 DNA is TGTGCCAGCAGCTTAATGGGACAGGGGGCAACCGGGGAGCTGTTTTTT.

The sample holds a few counts of this clone. J is TRBJ1-1 and V is TRBV6-5; D gene uncertain. CDR3 size: 14 residues. Trimming removed 6 bases at V and 1 base at J, with 12 bases between. Germline V gives CDR1 MNHEY, CDR2 SVGAGI. The CDR3 is CASSQRRGNTEAFF. Here the CDR3 DNA reads TGTGCCAGCAGCCAGAGACGGGGGAACACTGAAGCTTTCTTT.

The gene calls are TRBV10-3 and TRBJ2-3; 13 nucleotides align to TRBD2. Germline V gene lookup returns CDR1 ENHRY and CDR2 SYGVKD. CDR3 length: 16 amino acids. J lost 4 bases, V lost 4 bases, and 5 bases had no gene match. The CDR3 sequence is CAISGRTSGSSDTQYF. DNA of the CDR3: TGTGCCATCAGTGGAAGGACTAGCGGGAGCTCAGATACGCAGTATTTT.

V gene TRBV29-1 combines with J gene TRBJ2-3; D unresolved. V was clipped by 4 bases and J by 2 bases, with 10 bases between them. This CDR3 is built from 13 residues. Germline-derived CDR1 and CDR2 are SQVTM and ANQGSEA. The CDR3 region is CSVAGHLTDTQYF. CDR3 nucleotide sequence: TGCAGCGTTGCAGGCCACCTCACAGATACGCAGTATTTT.

The chain has TRBV19 and TRBJ2-5, with TRBD1 matching 10 bases. CDR3 length equals 15 residues. Germline V gene data show CDR1 as LNHDA and CDR2 as SQIVND (reference sequence). V dropped 6 bases and J dropped 4; count of bases not matched to a gene: 8. The CDR3 DNA reads TGTGCCAGTAGAAGTAGACAGGGGGCTAGAGAGACCCAGTACTTC. It codes for CASRSRQGARETQYF. Complete variable domain (other parts from reference TRBV19 and TRBJ2-5): DGGITQSPKYLFRKEGQNVTLSCEQNLNHDAMYWYRQDPGQGLRLIYYSQIVNDFQKGDIAEGYSVSREKKESFPLTVTSAQKNPTAFYLCASRSRQGARETQYFGPGTRLLVL.

On this clone: An end of the junction differs from the germline gene, which may be a read error. CDR3 bases: TGTGCCAGCAGTTTAAGTGGGGCTAGAAGGTCCTTC. This translates into CASSLSGARRSF. The V gene is TRBV28, the J gene TRBJ2-7; TRBD1 might be the D (5 bases). The germline CDR1 and CDR2 sequences are MDHEN and SYDVKM. This CDR3 spans 12 amino acids.